The T cell receptor (beta chain) described here comes from a study of CD8 T cells in ankylosing spondylitis. Study results and limitations: In the blood and synovial fluid of reactive arthritis, some motif variants had been previously reported. Clones linked to disease, bearing a CD8+ phenotype, were relatively rare in peripheral blood.

This CDR3 region has 11 residues. Trimming removed 3 bases from V and 6 bases from J, with 4 bases in between. Generation of TCR beta libraries employed quantitative 5'-RACE incorporating molecular barcodes. TCRdb independently ran MiXCR on the 5' RACE reads; one entry per CDR3 protein. The table records some 250,000 distinct CDR3 sequences, roughly a quarter of them present only once. For this clonotype: No antigen is known for it.

Sequencing was carried out using blood, either unsorted or a sorted T cell fraction (not recorded which). This rearrangement joins TRBV12-3 or TRBV12-4 to TRBJ2-3; D unresolved. This sequence was found in a male donor with ankylosing spondylitis or in good health (not recorded which). CDR3 amino acids: CASSLKDTQYF. The CDR3 coding sequence is TGTGCCAGCAGTTTGAAGGATACGCAGTATTTT.